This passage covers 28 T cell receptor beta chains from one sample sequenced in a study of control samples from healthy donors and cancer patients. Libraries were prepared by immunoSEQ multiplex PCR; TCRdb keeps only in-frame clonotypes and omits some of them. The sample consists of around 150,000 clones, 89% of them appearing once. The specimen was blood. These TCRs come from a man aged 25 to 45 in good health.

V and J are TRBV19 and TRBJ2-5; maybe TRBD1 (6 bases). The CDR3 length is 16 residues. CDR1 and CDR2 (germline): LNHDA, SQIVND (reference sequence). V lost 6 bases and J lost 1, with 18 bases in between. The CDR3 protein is CASSTVRGRGQETQYF. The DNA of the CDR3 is TGTGCCAGTAGCACTGTCAGGGGTAGGGGCCAAGAGACCCAGTACTTC.

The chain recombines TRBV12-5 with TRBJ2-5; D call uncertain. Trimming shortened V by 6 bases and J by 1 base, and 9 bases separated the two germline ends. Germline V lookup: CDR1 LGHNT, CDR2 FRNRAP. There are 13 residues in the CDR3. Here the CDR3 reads CASGLGFQETQYF. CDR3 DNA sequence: TGTGCTAGTGGCCTGGGCTTCCAAGAGACCCAGTACTTC.

The CDR3 sequence: CASSRQGYDEQYF. Here the CDR3 DNA reads TGTGCCAGCAGCCGACAGGGTTACGACGAGCAGTACTTC. The chain is built from TRBV7-2 and TRBJ2-7; 7 bases line up with TRBD1. This CDR3 comprises 13 residues. J lost 5 bases, V lost 5 bases, and 6 bases had no gene match. Germline assignment: CDR1 SGHTA and CDR2 FQGNSA.

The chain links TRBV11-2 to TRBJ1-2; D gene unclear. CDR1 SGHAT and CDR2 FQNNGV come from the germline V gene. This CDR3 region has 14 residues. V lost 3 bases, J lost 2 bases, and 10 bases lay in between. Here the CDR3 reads CASSLNLGNYGYTF. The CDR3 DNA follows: TGTGCCAGCAGCTTGAATTTGGGGAACTATGGCTACACCTTC.

For the CDR3, the DNA is TGTGCCAGCAGCTTAGGGGGGGCGCACGGAAACACCATATATTTT. Protein sequence: CASSLGGAHGNTIYF. This chain joins TRBV7-2 and TRBJ1-3; the D gene is possibly TRBD1 (6 bases). V shed 1 base and J shed 4 bases, with 11 bases lying between them. This CDR3 comprises 15 residues. Germline values: CDR1 SGHTA, CDR2 FQGNSA. Drawing the rest from reference TRBV7-2 and TRBJ1-3, the complete variable domain is GAGVSQSPSNKVTEKGKDVELRCDPISGHTALYWYRQSLGQGLEFLIYFQGNSAPDKSGLPSDRFSAERTGGSVSTLTIQRTQQEDSAVYLCASSLGGAHGNTIYFGEGSWLTVV.

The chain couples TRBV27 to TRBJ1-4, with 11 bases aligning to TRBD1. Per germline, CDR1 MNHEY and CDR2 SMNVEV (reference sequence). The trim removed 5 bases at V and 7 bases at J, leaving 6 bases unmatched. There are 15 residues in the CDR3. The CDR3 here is CASSLGQGAGEKLFF. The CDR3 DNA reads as TGTGCCAGCAGTCTAGGACAGGGGGCGGGTGAAAAACTGTTTTTT. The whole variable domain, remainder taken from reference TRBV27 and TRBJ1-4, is EAQVTQNPRYLITVTGKKLTVTCSQNMNHEYMSWYRQDPGLGLRQIYYSMNVEVTDKGDVPEGYKVSRKEKRNFPLILESPSPNQTSLYFCASSLGQGAGEKLFFGSGTQLSVL.

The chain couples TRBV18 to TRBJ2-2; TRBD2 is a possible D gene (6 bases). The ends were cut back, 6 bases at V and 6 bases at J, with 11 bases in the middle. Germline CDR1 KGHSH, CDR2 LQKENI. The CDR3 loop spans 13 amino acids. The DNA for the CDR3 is TGTGCCAGCTCGCGGGATGGCCCCGGGGAGCTGTTTTTT. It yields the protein CASSRDGPGELFF.

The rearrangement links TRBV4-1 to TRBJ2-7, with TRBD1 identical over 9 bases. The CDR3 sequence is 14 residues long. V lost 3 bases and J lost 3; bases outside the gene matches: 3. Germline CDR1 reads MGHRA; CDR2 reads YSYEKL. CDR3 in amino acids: CASSQRTGDYEQYF. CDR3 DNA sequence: TGCGCCAGCAGCCAGAGGACAGGGGACTACGAGCAGTACTTC.

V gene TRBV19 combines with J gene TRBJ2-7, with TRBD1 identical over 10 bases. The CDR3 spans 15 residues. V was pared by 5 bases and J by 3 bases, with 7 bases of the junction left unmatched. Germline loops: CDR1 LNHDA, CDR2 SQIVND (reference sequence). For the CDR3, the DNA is TGTGCCAGTAGTGCGGGGACAGGGGTCCGCTACGAGCAGTACTTC. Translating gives CASSAGTGVRYEQYF. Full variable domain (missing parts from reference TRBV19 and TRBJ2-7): DGGITQSPKYLFRKEGQNVTLSCEQNLNHDAMYWYRQDPGQGLRLIYYSQIVNDFQKGDIAEGYSVSREKKESFPLTVTSAQKNPTAFYLCASSAGTGVRYEQYFGPGTRLTVT.

The CDR3 DNA follows: TGTGCCAGTAGTTTGACAGCGGCCTACGAGCAGTACTTC. Protein sequence: CASSLTAAYEQYF. This rearrangement joins TRBV19 to TRBJ2-7; D assignment may be TRBD1 or TRBD2 (5 bases each). This CDR3 has 13 residues. Germline V lookup: CDR1 LNHDA, CDR2 SQIVND (reference sequence). Trimming cost V 5 bases and J 2 bases, with 10 bases left between them.

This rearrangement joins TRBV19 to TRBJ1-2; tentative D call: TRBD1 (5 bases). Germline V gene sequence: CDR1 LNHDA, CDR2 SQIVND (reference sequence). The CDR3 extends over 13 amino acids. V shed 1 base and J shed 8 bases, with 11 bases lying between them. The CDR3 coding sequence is TGTGCCAGTAGTATAGGGCCAGGGTACGGCTACACCTTC. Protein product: CASSIGPGYGYTF.

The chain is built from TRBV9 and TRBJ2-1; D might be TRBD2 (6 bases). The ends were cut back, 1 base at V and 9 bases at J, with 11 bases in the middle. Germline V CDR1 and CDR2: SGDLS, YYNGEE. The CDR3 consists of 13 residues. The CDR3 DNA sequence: TGTGCCAGCAGCGTAAGGGACTTGGGTGAGCAGTTCTTC. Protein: CASSVRDLGEQFF.

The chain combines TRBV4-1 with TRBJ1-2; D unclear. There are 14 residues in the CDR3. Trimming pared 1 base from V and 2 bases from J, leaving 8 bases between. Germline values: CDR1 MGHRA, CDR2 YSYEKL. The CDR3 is CASSQVGGNYGYTF. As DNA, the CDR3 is TGCGCCAGCAGCCAAGTAGGAGGGAACTATGGCTACACCTTC.

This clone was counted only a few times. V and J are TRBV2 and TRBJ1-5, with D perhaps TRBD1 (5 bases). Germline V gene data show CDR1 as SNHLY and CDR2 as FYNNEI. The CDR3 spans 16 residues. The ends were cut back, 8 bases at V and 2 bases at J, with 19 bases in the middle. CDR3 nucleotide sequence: TGTGCCAGCCAACTTGAGGGGTATGTGGGCAATCAGCCCCAGCATTTT. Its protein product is CASQLEGYVGNQPQHF.

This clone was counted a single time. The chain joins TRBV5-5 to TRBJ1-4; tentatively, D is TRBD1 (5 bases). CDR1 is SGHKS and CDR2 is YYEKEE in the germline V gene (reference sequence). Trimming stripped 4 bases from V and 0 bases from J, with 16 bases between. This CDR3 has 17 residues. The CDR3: CASSLDTGFATNEKLFF. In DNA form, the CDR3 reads TGTGCCAGCAGCCTGGACACGGGTTTTGCAACTAATGAAAAACTGTTTTTT.

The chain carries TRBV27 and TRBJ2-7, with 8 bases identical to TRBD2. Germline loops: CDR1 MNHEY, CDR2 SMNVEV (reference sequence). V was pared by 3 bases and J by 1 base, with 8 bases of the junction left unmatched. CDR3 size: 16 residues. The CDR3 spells CASSFSSGRLSYEQYF. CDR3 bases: TGTGCCAGCAGTTTCTCAAGCGGGAGACTGTCCTACGAGCAGTACTTC.

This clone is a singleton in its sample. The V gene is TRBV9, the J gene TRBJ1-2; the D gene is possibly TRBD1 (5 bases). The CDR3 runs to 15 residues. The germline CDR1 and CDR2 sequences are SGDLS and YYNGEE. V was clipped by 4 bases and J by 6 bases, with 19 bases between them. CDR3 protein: CASSQAGGLKDGYTF. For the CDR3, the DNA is TGTGCCAGCAGCCAAGCTGGGGGACTTAAGGATGGCTACACCTTC.

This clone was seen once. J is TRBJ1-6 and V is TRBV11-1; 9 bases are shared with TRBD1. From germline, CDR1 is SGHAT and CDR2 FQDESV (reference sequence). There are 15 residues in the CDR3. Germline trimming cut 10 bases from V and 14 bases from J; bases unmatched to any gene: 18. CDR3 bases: TGTGCCACCGGATACAGGGGACAGGGCCGGGGTTCCCTCCACTTT. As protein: CATGYRGQGRGSLHF.

CDR3 DNA: TGTGCCAGCAGTTTATTCGGGAGGACTGAAGCTTTCTTT. This gives the protein CASSLFGRTEAFF. J is TRBJ1-1 and V is TRBV12-3 or TRBV12-4; D is uncertain. The CDR3 covers 13 residues. V was shortened by 2 bases and J by 5 bases, with 9 bases between the two germline ends.

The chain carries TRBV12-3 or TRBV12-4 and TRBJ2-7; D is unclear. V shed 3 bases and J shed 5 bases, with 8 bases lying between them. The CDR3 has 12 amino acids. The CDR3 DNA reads TGTGCCAGCAGTTTGACATTGGACGAGCAGTACTTC. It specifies CASSLTLDEQYF.

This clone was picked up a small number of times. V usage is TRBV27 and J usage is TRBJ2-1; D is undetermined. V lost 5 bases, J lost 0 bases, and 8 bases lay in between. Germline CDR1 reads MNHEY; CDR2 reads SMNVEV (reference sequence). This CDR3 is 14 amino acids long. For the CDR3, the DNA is TGTGCCAGCAGTCCCGGATACTCCTACAATGAGCAGTTCTTC. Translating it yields CASSPGYSYNEQFF.

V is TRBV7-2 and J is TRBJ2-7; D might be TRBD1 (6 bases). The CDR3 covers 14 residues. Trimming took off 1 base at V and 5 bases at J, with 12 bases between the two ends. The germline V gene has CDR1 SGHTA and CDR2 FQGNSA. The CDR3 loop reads CASSLETGPDEQYF. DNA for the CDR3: TGTGCCAGCAGCTTAGAGACAGGTCCCGACGAGCAGTACTTC.

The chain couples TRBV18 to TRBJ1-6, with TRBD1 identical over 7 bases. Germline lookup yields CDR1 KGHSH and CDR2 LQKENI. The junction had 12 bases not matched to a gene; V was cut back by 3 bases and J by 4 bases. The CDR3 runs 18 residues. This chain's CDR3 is CASSPFIFGTEYNSPLHF. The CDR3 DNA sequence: TGTGCCAGCTCACCTTTCATTTTTGGGACAGAGTATAATTCACCCCTCCACTTT.

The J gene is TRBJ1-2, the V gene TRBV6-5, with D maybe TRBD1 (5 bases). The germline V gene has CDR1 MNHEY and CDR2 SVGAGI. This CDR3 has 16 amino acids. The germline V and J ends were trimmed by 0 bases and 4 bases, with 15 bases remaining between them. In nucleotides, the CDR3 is TGTGCCAGCAGTTACTCTGGGGCGGGGAGCCTCTATGGCTACACCTTC. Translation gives CASSYSGAGSLYGYTF.

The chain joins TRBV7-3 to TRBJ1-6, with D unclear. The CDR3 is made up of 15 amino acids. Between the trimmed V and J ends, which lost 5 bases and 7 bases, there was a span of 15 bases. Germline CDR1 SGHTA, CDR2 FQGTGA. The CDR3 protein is CASSVNGENNSPLHF. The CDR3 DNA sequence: TGTGCCAGCAGCGTTAACGGGGAGAACAATTCACCCCTCCACTTT.

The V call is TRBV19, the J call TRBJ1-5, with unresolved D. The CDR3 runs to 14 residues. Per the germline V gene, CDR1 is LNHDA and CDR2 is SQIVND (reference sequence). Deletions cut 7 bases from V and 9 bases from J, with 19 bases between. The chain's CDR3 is CASNRQRTGSPQHF. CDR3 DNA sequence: TGTGCCAGTAATCGGCAACGTACGGGGTCGCCCCAGCATTTT.

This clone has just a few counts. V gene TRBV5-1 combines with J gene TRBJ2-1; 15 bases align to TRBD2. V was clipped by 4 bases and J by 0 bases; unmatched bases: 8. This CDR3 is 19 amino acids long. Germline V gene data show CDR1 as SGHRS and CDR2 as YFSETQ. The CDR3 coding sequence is TGCGCCAGCAGCGGCCAGGGACTAGCGGGGGGAACCTCCTACAATGAGCAGTTCTTC. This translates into CASSGQGLAGGTSYNEQFF.

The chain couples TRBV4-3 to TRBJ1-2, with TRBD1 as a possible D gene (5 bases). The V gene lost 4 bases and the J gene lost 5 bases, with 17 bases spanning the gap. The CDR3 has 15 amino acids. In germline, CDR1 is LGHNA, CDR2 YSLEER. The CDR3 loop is CASSPQGVDGYGYTF. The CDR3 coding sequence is TGCGCCAGCAGCCCCCAAGGGGTTGATGGGTATGGCTACACCTTC.